This T cell receptor beta chain was documented in a study of shared clonotypes between healthy human individuals. In the CD4+ fraction, cells were divided into CD45RA+ naive and CD45RA-negative memory subsets. Study-wide points: Against clonotypes common to all four donors, non-shared ones had lower generation probabilities. Generally, naive subsets came out with larger estimated richness than memory subsets.

The length of the CDR3 is 17 residues. Looked up from germline, CDR1 is LGHNA and CDR2 is YSLEER. V shed 4 bases and J 3 bases; nucleotides not matched to a gene: 13. Profiled with immunoSEQ multiplex PCR; TCRdb holds only in-frame clones, not every one. The sample shows 2 million to 2.5 million clones, approximately 96% of them seen only once. In the case of this clone: The target antigen is unknown.

The V and J genes are TRBV4-3 and TRBJ2-7, with 9 bases fitting TRBD2. This TCR was recovered from a man in his late teens or twenties in good health. Material: naive CD4+ T cells sorted from blood. The subset is: CD45RA+ positively selected. CDR3 sequence reads: CASSPRLSSGRGYEQYF. The DNA for the CDR3 is TGCGCCAGCAGCCCGCGACTGAGTAGCGGGAGAGGCTACGAGCAGTACTTC.